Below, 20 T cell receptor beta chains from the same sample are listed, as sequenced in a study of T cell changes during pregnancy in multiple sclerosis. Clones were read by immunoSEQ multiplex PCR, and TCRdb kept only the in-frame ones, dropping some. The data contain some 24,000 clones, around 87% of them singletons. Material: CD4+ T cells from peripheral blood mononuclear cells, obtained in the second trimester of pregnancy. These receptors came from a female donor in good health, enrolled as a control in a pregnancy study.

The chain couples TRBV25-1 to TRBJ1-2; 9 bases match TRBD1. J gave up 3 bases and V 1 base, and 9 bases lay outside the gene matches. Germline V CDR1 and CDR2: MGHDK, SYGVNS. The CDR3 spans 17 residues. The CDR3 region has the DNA TGTGCCAGCAGTGAATCGGGGACAGGGAGACGAGACTATGGCTACACCTTC. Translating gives CASSESGTGRRDYGYTF.

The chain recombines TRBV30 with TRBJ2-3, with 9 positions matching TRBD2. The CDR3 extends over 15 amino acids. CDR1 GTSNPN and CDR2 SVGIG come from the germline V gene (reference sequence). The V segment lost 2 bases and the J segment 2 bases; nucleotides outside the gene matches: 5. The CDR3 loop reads CAWSFSGSPTDTQYF. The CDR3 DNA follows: TGTGCCTGGAGTTTTAGCGGGAGCCCCACAGATACGCAGTATTTT.

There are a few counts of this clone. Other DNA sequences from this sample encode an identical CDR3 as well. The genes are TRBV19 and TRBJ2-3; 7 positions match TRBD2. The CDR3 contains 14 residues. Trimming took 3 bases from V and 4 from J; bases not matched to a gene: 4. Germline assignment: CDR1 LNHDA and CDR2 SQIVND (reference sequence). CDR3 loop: CASSIPGGADTQYF. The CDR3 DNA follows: TGTGCCAGTAGTATTCCGGGAGGCGCAGATACGCAGTATTTT.

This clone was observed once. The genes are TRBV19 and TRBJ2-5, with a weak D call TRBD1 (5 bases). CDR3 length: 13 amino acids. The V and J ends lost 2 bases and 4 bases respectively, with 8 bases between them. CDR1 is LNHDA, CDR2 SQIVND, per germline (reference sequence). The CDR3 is CASSITTGETQYF. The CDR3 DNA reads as TGTGCCAGTAGTATAACAACAGGAGAGACCCAGTACTTC.

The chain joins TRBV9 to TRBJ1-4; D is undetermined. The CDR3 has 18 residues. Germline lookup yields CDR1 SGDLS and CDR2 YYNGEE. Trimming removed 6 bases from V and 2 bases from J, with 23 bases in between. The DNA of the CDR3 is TGTGCCAGCACCGAAGGGCCGGGGAAAAGGGTGACTAATGAAAAACTGTTTTTT. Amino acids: CASTEGPGKRVTNEKLFF.

The CDR3 DNA sequence: TGTGCCAGCAGCTTGTACAGGGGGACAAGCTCCTATAATTCACCCCTCCACTTT. This sequence encodes CASSLYRGTSSYNSPLHF. The J gene is TRBJ1-6, the V gene TRBV11-2; 8 bases line up with TRBD1. Germline V gives CDR1 SGHAT, CDR2 FQNNGV. This CDR3 has 18 amino acids. J gave up 0 bases and V 3 bases, and 7 bases lay outside the gene matches.

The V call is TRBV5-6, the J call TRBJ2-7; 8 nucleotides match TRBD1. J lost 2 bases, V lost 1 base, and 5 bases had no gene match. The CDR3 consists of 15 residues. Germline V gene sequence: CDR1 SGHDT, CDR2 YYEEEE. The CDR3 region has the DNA TGTGCCAGCAGCTTGACGGGACAGGCCACCTACGAGCAGTACTTC. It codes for CASSLTGQATYEQYF. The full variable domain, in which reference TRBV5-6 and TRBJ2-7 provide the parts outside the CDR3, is DAGVTQSPTHLIKTRGQQVTLRCSPKSGHDTVSWYQQALGQGPQFIFQYYEEEERQRGNFPDRFSGHQFPNYSSELNVNALLLGDSALYLCASSLTGQATYEQYFGPGTRLTVT.

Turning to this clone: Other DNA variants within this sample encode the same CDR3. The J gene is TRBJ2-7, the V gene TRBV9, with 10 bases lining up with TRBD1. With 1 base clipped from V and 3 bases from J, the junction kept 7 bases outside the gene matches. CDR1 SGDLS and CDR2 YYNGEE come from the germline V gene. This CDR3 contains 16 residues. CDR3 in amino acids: CASSVHGDRGVYEQYF. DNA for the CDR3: TGTGCCAGCAGCGTACATGGGGACAGGGGTGTCTACGAGCAGTACTTC.

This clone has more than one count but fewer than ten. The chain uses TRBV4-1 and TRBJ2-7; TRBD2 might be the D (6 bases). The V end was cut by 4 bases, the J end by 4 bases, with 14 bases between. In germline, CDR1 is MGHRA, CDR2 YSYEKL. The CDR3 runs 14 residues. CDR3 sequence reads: CASSLGGGVYEQYF. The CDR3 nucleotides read TGCGCCAGCAGCCTTGGAGGCGGGGTATACGAGCAGTACTTC.

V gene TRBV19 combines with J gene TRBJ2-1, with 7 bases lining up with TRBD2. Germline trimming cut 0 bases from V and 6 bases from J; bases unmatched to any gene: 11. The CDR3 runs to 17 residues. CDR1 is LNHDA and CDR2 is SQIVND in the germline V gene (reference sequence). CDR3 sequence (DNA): TGTGCCAGTAGTATAGAGGGGGGGTCCGGCGTACGCAATGAGCAGTTCTTC. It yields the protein CASSIEGGSGVRNEQFF. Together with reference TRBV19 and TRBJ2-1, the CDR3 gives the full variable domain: DGGITQSPKYLFRKEGQNVTLSCEQNLNHDAMYWYRQDPGQGLRLIYYSQIVNDFQKGDIAEGYSVSREKKESFPLTVTSAQKNPTAFYLCASSIEGGSGVRNEQFFGPGTRLTVL.

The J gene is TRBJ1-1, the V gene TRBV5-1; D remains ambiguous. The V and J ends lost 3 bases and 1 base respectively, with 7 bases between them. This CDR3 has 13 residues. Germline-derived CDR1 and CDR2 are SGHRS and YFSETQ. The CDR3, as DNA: TGCGCCAGCAGCTCCGTCGGGAACACTGAAGCTTTCTTT. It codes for CASSSVGNTEAFF. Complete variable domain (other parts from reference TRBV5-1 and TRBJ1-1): KAGVTQTPRYLIKTRGQQVTLSCSPISGHRSVSWYQQTPGQGLQFLFEYFSETQRNKGNFPGRFSGRQFSNSRSEMNVSTLELGDSALYLCASSSVGNTEAFFGQGTRLTVV.

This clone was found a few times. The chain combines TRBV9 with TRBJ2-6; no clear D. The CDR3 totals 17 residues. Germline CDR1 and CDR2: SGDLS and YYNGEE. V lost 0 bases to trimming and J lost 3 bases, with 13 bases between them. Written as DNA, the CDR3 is TGTGCCAGCAGCGTAGCTTCTAGTCTGGGTGGGGCCAACGTCCTGACTTTC. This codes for CASSVASSLGGANVLTF.

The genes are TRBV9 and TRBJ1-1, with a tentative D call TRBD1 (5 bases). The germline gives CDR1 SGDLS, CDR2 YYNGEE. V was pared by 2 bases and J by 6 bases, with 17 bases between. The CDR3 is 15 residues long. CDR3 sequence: CASSVSLQGSPEAFF. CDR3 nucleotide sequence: TGTGCCAGCAGCGTCAGTCTCCAGGGATCCCCTGAAGCTTTCTTT.

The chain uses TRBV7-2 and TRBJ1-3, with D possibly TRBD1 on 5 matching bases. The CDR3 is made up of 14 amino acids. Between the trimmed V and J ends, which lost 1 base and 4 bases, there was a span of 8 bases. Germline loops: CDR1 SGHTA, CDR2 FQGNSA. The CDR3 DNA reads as TGTGCCAGCAGCTTAGGACAGACGGGAAACACCATATATTTT. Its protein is CASSLGQTGNTIYF.

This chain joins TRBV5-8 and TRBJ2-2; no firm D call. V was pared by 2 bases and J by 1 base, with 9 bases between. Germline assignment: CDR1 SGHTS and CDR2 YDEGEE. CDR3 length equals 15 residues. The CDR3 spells CASSFSIRNTGELFF. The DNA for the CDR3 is TGTGCCAGCAGCTTTTCCATCAGGAACACCGGGGAGCTGTTTTTT.

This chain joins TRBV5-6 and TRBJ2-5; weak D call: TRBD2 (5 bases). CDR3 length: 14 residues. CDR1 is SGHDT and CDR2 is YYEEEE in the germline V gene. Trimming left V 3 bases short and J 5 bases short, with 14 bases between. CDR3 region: CASSSGFRGETQYF. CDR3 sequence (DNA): TGTGCCAGCAGCTCCGGCTTTCGAGGGGAGACCCAGTACTTC.

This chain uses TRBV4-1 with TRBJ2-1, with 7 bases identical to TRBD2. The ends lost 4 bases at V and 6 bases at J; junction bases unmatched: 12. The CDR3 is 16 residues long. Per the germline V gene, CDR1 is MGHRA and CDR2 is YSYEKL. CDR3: CASSPLAALTPNEQFF. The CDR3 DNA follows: TGCGCCAGCAGCCCCCTAGCGGCACTAACCCCCAATGAGCAGTTCTTC.

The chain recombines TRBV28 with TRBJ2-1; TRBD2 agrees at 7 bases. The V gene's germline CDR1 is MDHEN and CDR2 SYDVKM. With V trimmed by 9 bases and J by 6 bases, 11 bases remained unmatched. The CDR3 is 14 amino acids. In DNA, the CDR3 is TGTGCCAGTAGAGATGGGGGGGTAACCAATGAGCAGTTCTTC. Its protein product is CASRDGGVTNEQFF.

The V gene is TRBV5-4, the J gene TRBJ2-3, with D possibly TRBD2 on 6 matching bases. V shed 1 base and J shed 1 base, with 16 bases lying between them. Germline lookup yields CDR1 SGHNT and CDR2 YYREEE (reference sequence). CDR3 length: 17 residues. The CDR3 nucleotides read TGTGCCAGCAGCTTGCCTTCTTGGGGGGACGGCACAGATACGCAGTATTTT. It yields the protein CASSLPSWGDGTDTQYF.

As DNA, the CDR3 is TGTGCCAGCAGCGCCGCAACAGGGGATCGAGAGACCCAGTACTTC. Translating gives CASSAATGDRETQYF. The gene calls are TRBV9 and TRBJ2-5; 7 nucleotides agree with TRBD1. The CDR3 has 15 residues. The junction had 9 bases not matched to a gene; V was cut back by 3 bases and J by 4 bases. CDR1 and CDR2 (germline): SGDLS, YYNGEE. Looking up the rest from reference TRBV9 and TRBJ2-5 gives the full variable domain: DSGVTQTPKHLITATGQRVTLRCSPRSGDLSVYWYQQSLDQGLQFLIQYYNGEERAKGNILERFSAQQFPDLHSELNLSSLELGDSALYFCASSAATGDRETQYFGPGTRLLVL.